This TCR beta chain was captured in a study of tumor T cells in aggressive B-cell lymphoma. TCRdb's copy holds only in-frame clones and misses some; the assay was immunoSEQ multiplex PCR. The sample comprises under 5,000 clones, roughly 89% of which are singletons, and about 2.5% rests with the top ten. Germline V gene lookup returns CDR1 DFQATT and CDR2 SNEGSKA (reference sequence). This CDR3 contains 11 residues. Trimming at V came to 2 bases and at J to 8 bases, leaving 0 bases not matched to a gene. Sequencing input: tumor tissue. This chain links TRBV20-1 with TRBJ2-7, with 10 positions matching TRBD2. This TCR was sampled from an adult with diffuse large B cell lymphoma. Here the CDR3 reads CSARTSGKQYF. CDR3 coding DNA: TGCAGTGCTAGAACTAGCGGGAAGCAGTACTTC.